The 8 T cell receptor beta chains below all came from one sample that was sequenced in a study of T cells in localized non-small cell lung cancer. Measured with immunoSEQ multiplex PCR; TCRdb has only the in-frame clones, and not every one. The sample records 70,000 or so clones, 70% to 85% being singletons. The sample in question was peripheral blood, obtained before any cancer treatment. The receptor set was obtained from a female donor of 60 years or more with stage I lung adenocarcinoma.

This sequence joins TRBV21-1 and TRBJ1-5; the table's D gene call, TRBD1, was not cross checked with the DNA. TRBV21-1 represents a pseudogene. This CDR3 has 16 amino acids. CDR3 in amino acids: CASSIEGQENNQPQHF. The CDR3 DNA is TGTGCCAGCAGCATCGAAGGACAGGAAAACAATCAGCCCCAGCATTTT.

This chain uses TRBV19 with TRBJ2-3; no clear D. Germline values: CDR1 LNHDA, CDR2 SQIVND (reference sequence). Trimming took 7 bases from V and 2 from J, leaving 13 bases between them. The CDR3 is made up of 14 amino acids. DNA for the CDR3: TGTGCCAGTACCCTCACTATGGACACAGATACGCAGTATTTT. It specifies CASTLTMDTDTQYF.

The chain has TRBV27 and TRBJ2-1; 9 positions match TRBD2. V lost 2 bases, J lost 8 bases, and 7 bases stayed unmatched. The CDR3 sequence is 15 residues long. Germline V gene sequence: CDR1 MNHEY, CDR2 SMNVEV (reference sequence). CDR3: CASSLASGRFYEQFF. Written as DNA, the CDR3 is TGTGCCAGCAGTTTAGCGAGCGGGAGGTTCTATGAGCAGTTCTTC.

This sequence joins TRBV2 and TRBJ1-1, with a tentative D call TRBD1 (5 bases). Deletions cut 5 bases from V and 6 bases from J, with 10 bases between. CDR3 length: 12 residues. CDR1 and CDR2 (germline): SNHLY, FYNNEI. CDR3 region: CASSQGTAEAFF. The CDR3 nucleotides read TGTGCCAGCAGTCAAGGGACGGCTGAAGCTTTCTTT.

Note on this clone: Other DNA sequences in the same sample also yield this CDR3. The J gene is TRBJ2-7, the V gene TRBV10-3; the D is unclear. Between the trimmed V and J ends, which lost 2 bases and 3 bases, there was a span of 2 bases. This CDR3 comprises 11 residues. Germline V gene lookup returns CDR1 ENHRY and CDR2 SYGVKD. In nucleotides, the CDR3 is TGTGCCATCAGTGAGAACTACGAGCAGTACTTC. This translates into CAISENYEQYF.

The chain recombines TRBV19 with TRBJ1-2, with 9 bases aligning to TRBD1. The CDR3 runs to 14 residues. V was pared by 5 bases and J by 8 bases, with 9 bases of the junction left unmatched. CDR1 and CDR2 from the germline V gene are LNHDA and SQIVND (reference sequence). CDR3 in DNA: TGTGCCAGTAGTGCCGACAGGGGGAGTCGAGGCTACACCTTC. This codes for CASSADRGSRGYTF.

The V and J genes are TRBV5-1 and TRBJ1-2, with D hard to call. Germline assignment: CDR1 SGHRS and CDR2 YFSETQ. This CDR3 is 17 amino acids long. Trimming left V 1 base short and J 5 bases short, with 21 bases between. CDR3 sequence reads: CASSLFLSNSISYGYTF. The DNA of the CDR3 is TGCGCCAGCAGCTTGTTCCTCTCAAACAGCATCTCTTATGGCTACACCTTC.

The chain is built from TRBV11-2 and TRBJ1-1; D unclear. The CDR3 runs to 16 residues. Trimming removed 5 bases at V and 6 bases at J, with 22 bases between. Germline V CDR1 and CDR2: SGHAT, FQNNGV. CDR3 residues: CASSPGRGKKVAEAFF. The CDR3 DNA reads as TGTGCCAGCAGCCCAGGTAGAGGAAAAAAGGTGGCTGAAGCTTTCTTT. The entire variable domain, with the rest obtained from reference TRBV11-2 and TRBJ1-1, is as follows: EAGVAQSPRYKIIEKRQSVAFWCNPISGHATLYWYQQILGQGPKLLIQFQNNGVVDDSQLPKDRFSAERLKGVDSTLKIQPAKLEDSAVYLCASSPGRGKKVAEAFFGQGTRLTVV.